The rows below give T cell receptor beta chains drawn from one sample of a study of cytomegalovirus exposure and HLA in healthy donors. Produced via immunoSEQ multiplex PCR; TCRdb's table is partial and in-frame only. The sample includes about 120,000 clones, 74% of them seen just once. The sample was PBMCs. These receptor sequences come from a woman aged 45-60 years in good health and CMV-seropositive. Both conserved end residues are trimmed from each CDR3.

TRBV6-4,TRBJ1-1,ASSDEGGTEAF
TRBV12-5,TRBJ2-3,ASGNIGQQDTQY
TRBV5-1,TRBJ2-3,ASSPGTSGGRDTQY
TRBV7-9,TRBJ2-1,ASSSFMGSGLLDEQF
TRBV2,TRBJ1-2,ASSESETIRYT
TRBV18,NA,ASSPPAGDNEQY
TRBV7-3,TRBJ2-1,ASSLSGTFNEQF
TRBV28,TRBJ1-5,ASSRGQSLWH
TRBV7-8,TRBJ2-3,ASSLGLAGSDTQY
TRBV30,TRBJ2-7,AWNSGSYEQY
TRBV21-1,TRBJ2-3,ASSRAAITDTQY
TRBV28,TRBJ1-2,ASSVDSPNYGYT
TRBV10-1,TRBJ2-3,ASSESKLLSTDTQY
TRBV30,TRBJ1-1,AWRRVMNTEAF
TRBV5-1,TRBJ2-7,ASSLGDRDSYEQY
TRBV10-2,TRBJ1-1,ASSEWVFGEGTEAF
TRBV6-5,TRBJ1-1,ASTGTGGTEAF
TRBV25-1,TRBJ1-1,ASSDRANTEAF
TRBV5-1,TRBJ2-6,ASSQGLAASSGANVLT
TRBV27,TRBJ2-2,ASKISGTGELF
TRBV7-9,TRBJ2-3,ASSSRGAASTDTQY
TRBV6-1,TRBJ2-7,ASSSQTAYEQY